This T cell receptor (beta chain) is drawn from a study of blood T cell repertoires in COVID-19. Using immunoSEQ multiplex PCR, the repertoire was profiled, and TCRdb retains in-frame clones only, with some absent. The table includes approximately 440,000 clones, 90% detected once. This sequence was found in a man aged 18 to 30 who had recovered from COVID-19. What was sequenced was PBMCs or T cells enriched from blood (not recorded which).

CDR3 residues: CASSERGLLTYEQYF. The DNA for the CDR3 is TGTGCCAGCAGTGAACGTGGTCTATTAACCTACGAGCAGTACTTC. V usage is TRBV2 and J usage is TRBJ2-7; D is ambiguous. Trimming stripped 2 bases from V and 2 bases from J, with 13 bases between. The CDR3 totals 15 residues. CDR1 and CDR2 (germline): SNHLY, FYNNEI.